This T cell receptor beta chain was captured by sequencing in a study of blood T cell repertoires in COVID-19. Clones were sequenced by immunoSEQ multiplex PCR, and TCRdb holds only the in-frame ones, with some missing. Among about 220,000 clones listed, 83% were seen once. The sample consisted of PBMCs or T cells enriched from blood (not recorded which). This TCR was recovered from a middle-aged woman who had been exposed to COVID-19.

The CDR3 here is CASSLGFRGSGYTF. The DNA for the CDR3 is TGTGCCAGCAGCTTAGGCTTCAGGGGCTCTGGCTACACCTTC. The V and J genes are TRBV7-2 and TRBJ1-2; D perhaps matches TRBD1 (6 bases). V was cut by 1 base and J by 7 bases, with 13 bases left in between. This CDR3 has 14 amino acids. In germline, CDR1 is SGHTA, CDR2 FQGNSA.